The 23 T cell receptor beta chains below were found in one sample sequenced in a study of cytomegalovirus exposure and HLA in healthy donors. Data came from immunoSEQ multiplex PCR; TCRdb stores just in-frame clones and leaves some out. The top ten clones hold 13% of a sample with 150,000 to 250,000 clones, more than 65% of them seen once. Sequenced sample: PBMCs. These receptors were collected from a woman aged 30 to 39 in good health and CMV-seropositive.

J is TRBJ1-1 and V is TRBV5-1; tentative D call: TRBD1 (6 bases). This CDR3 region has 15 residues. Trimming took 4 bases from V and 2 from J, leaving 15 bases between them. CDR1 is SGHRS, CDR2 YFSETQ, per germline. The CDR3 sequence is CASSSFGGANTEAFF. As DNA, the CDR3 is TGCGCCAGCAGCAGCTTCGGGGGGGCCAACACTGAAGCTTTCTTT.

The J gene is TRBJ2-1, the V gene TRBV14; D unclear. Trimming cost V 3 bases and J 6 bases, with 3 bases left between them. CDR1 is SGHDN and CDR2 is FVKESK in the germline V gene. This CDR3 has 11 amino acids. For the CDR3, the DNA is TGTGCCAGCAGCCACCGCAATGAGCAGTTCTTC. As protein: CASSHRNEQFF.

The V gene is TRBV7-9, the J gene TRBJ1-4, with a possible D match to TRBD1 (5 bases). Germline V CDR1 and CDR2: SEHNR, FQNEAQ (reference sequence). Trimming took off 5 bases at V and 8 bases at J, with 18 bases between the two ends. The CDR3 covers 15 residues. Here the CDR3 DNA reads TGTGCCAGCAGCGCCGCGGGGCGGGTGGGGGAAAAACTGTTTTTT. Protein: CASSAAGRVGEKLFF. The complete variable domain, with remaining parts taken from reference TRBV7-9 and TRBJ1-4, reads DTGVSQNPRHKITKRGQNVTFRCDPISEHNRLYWYRQTLGQGPEFLTYFQNEAQLEKSRLLSDRFSAERPKGSFSTLEIQRTEQGDSAMYLCASSAAGRVGEKLFFGSGTQLSVL.

The chain joins TRBV29-1 to TRBJ1-1, with 8 bases lining up with TRBD1. This CDR3 spans 12 amino acids. V lost 3 bases and J lost 11; bases outside the gene matches: 8. Germline V gives CDR1 SQVTM, CDR2 ANQGSEA. The CDR3 reads CSVEAPDRVAFF. DNA of the CDR3: TGCAGCGTTGAGGCTCCGGACAGGGTGGCTTTCTTT. Using reference TRBV29-1 and TRBJ1-1 for the parts outside the CDR3, the full variable domain is SAVISQKPSRDICQRGTSLTIQCQVDSQVTMMFWYRQQPGQSLTLIATANQGSEATYESGFVIDKFPISRPNLTFSTLTVSNMSPEDSSIYLCSVEAPDRVAFFGQGTRLTVV.

This chain joins TRBV6-5 and TRBJ2-1; a weak D match, TRBD2 (5 bases). Trimming took off 6 bases at V and 9 bases at J, with 21 bases between the two ends. CDR1 is MNHEY and CDR2 is SVGAGI in the germline V gene. The CDR3 consists of 15 residues. This chain's CDR3 is CASSATRTNAGEQFF. CDR3 nucleotide sequence: TGTGCCAGCAGCGCCACTAGGACCAACGCGGGTGAGCAGTTCTTC.

This clone appeared once. The gene calls are TRBV25-1 and TRBJ2-3, with a tentative D call TRBD2 (5 bases). Germline loops: CDR1 MGHDK, CDR2 SYGVNS. This CDR3 comprises 12 residues. Trimming cost V 4 bases and J 8 bases, with 10 bases left between them. In nucleotides, the CDR3 is TGTGCCAGCAGTGGTTGGGCGGGTACGCAGTATTTT. Translated: CASSGWAGTQYF.

The chain links TRBV28 to TRBJ2-3; 7 positions agree with TRBD2. Trimming removed 3 bases from V and 3 bases from J; junction bases left unmatched: 3. The CDR3 sequence is 14 residues long. In germline, CDR1 is MDHEN, CDR2 SYDVKM. Written as DNA, the CDR3 is TGTGCCAGCAGTTTTGCGGGAGTGACAGATACGCAGTATTTT. Translated: CASSFAGVTDTQYF. Using reference TRBV28 and TRBJ2-3 for the parts outside the CDR3, the full variable domain is DVKVTQSSRYLVKRTGEKVFLECVQDMDHENMFWYRQDPGLGLRLIYFSYDVKMKEKGDIPEGYSVSREKKERFSLILESASTNQTSMYLCASSFAGVTDTQYFGPGTRLTVL.

This clone was observed a few times. This sequence joins TRBV6-6 and TRBJ2-2, with 9 bases matching TRBD2. The CDR3 runs to 15 residues. Per germline, CDR1 MNHNY and CDR2 SVGAGI (reference sequence). As DNA, the CDR3 is TGTGCAGCGGGGAGACTAGCGGTGAACACCGGGGAGCTGTTTTTT. It specifies CAAGRLAVNTGELFF.

This chain uses TRBV7-9 with TRBJ2-7, with TRBD1 matching over 10 bases. There are 16 residues in the CDR3. Trimming at V came to 1 base and at J to 3 bases, leaving 6 bases not matched to a gene. CDR1 and CDR2 from the germline V gene are SEHNR and FQNEAQ (reference sequence). The CDR3 is CASSLVGTGVDYEQYF. The DNA for the CDR3 is TGTGCCAGCAGCTTAGTCGGGACAGGGGTGGACTACGAGCAGTACTTC.

The chain couples TRBV4-2 to TRBJ2-1, with D possibly matching TRBD1 (5 bases). CDR1 is LGHNA, CDR2 YNFKEQ, per germline. V was clipped by 5 bases and J by 8 bases, with 16 bases between them. CDR3 length: 14 residues. DNA of the CDR3: TGTGCCAGCAGCTTACGTCAGGGTGACGATGAGCAGTTCTTC. Encoded protein: CASSLRQGDDEQFF.

The chain combines TRBV5-6 with TRBJ2-1, with 7 bases lining up with TRBD2. The CDR3 is 15 amino acids. J lost 4 bases, V lost 6 bases, and 10 bases had no gene match. The V gene's germline CDR1 is SGHDT and CDR2 YYEEEE. CDR3 DNA: TGTGCCAGCACCTCGGCGGCTAGCGGTTACAATGAGCAGTTCTTC. Its translation: CASTSAASGYNEQFF.

The chain carries TRBV18 and TRBJ2-1; the D is unclear. Germline loops: CDR1 KGHSH, CDR2 LQKENI. This CDR3 contains 13 residues. V was pared by 5 bases and J by 4 bases, with 9 bases between. CDR3 nucleotide sequence: TGTGCCAGCTCAGACTCAGTATACAATGAGCAGTTCTTC. Residues: CASSDSVYNEQFF.

The V gene is TRBV2, the J gene TRBJ2-3, with D tentatively TRBD1 (5 bases). In germline, CDR1 is SNHLY, CDR2 FYNNEI. Trimming shortened V by 0 bases and J by 0 bases, and 7 bases separated the two germline ends. The CDR3 extends over 15 amino acids. CDR3 amino acids: CASSEAGLSTDTQYF. For the CDR3, the DNA is TGTGCCAGCAGTGAAGCGGGGCTCAGCACAGATACGCAGTATTTT.

For the CDR3, the DNA is TGTGCCAGCCTTAGGAGGGTAGGAGATGGCTACACCTTC. Its protein product is CASLRRVGDGYTF. The rearrangement links TRBV25-1 to TRBJ1-2, with D uncertain. This CDR3 spans 13 amino acids. Trimming pared 8 bases from V and 6 bases from J, leaving 16 bases between. Germline V gene data show CDR1 as MGHDK and CDR2 as SYGVNS.

The rearrangement uses TRBV18 and TRBJ2-7, with 9 bases identical to TRBD1. There are 14 residues in the CDR3. Per the germline V gene, CDR1 is KGHSH and CDR2 is LQKENI. J lost 2 bases, V lost 4 bases, and 3 bases had no gene match. DNA of the CDR3: TGTGCCAGCTCACTGGGACAGGGACCCTACGAGCAGTACTTC. Translation: CASSLGQGPYEQYF.

The V gene is TRBV5-4, the J gene TRBJ1-2, with TRBD1 as a possible D gene (5 bases). The germline V and J ends were trimmed by 2 bases and 6 bases, with 11 bases remaining between them. The CDR3 is made up of 13 amino acids. CDR1 SGHNT and CDR2 YYREEE come from the germline V gene (reference sequence). The CDR3 is CASSLQAAHGYTF. CDR3 nucleotides: TGTGCCAGCAGCTTACAGGCCGCGCATGGCTACACCTTC.

The chain joins TRBV29-1 to TRBJ2-7, with 11 bases lining up with TRBD2. V shed 6 bases and J 2 bases; nucleotides not matched to a gene: 6. There are 14 residues in the CDR3. Germline CDR1 SQVTM, CDR2 ANQGSEA. This chain's CDR3 is CSVVGLAETYEQYF. CDR3 DNA: TGCAGCGTCGTGGGACTAGCGGAGACCTACGAGCAGTACTTC.

CDR3 sequence: CASQGGNTGELFF. The CDR3 DNA sequence: TGTGCCAGCCAGGGGGGAAACACCGGGGAGCTGTTTTTT. J is TRBJ2-2 and V is TRBV2; D is possibly TRBD1 (7 bases). The germline V and J ends were trimmed by 8 bases and 2 bases, with 9 bases remaining between them. Germline V gene sequence: CDR1 SNHLY, CDR2 FYNNEI. The CDR3 loop spans 13 amino acids. Combining the CDR3 with reference TRBV2 and TRBJ2-2 gives the whole variable domain EPEVTQTPSHQVTQMGQEVILRCVPISNHLYFYWYRQILGQKVEFLVSFYNNEISEKSEIFDDQFSVERPDGSNFTLKIRSTKLEDSAMYFCASQGGNTGELFFGEGSRLTVL.

This clone occurred a few times. The chain carries TRBV9 and TRBJ2-3; D gene ambiguous. Germline V lookup: CDR1 SGDLS, CDR2 YYNGEE. Trimming removed 3 bases at V and 2 bases at J, with 7 bases between. The CDR3 runs 13 residues. The CDR3 region has the DNA TGTGCCAGCAGCGGGAGAAACACAGATACGCAGTATTTT. It yields the protein CASSGRNTDTQYF.

The chain combines TRBV9 with TRBJ2-3, with TRBD2 matching 9 bases. Germline values: CDR1 SGDLS, CDR2 YYNGEE. V dropped 0 bases and J dropped 5; count of bases not matched to a gene: 10. The CDR3 extends over 17 amino acids. In DNA form, the CDR3 reads TGTGCCAGCAGCGTAGGGGGGACTAGCAGATTGGGAGATACGCAGTATTTT. This encodes CASSVGGTSRLGDTQYF.

The chain carries TRBV7-8 and TRBJ1-1; D perhaps matches TRBD1 (5 bases). Trimming removed 5 bases at V and 0 bases at J, with 13 bases between. The germline gives CDR1 SGHVS, CDR2 FQNEAQ. The CDR3 is 15 amino acids. In DNA form, the CDR3 reads TGTGCCAGCAGCCGCTCGACAGTCATGAACACTGAAGCTTTCTTT. Protein sequence: CASSRSTVMNTEAFF.

This chain uses TRBV15 with TRBJ2-7; 8 bases fit TRBD1. J gave up 4 bases and V 2 bases, and 1 base lay outside the gene matches. The CDR3 runs to 13 residues. Germline-derived CDR1 and CDR2 are LNHNV and YYDKDF (reference sequence). Written as DNA, the CDR3 is TGTGCCACCAGCAGAAACAGGGGGTACGAGCAGTACTTC. The encoded protein is CATSRNRGYEQYF.

The chain combines TRBV6-1 with TRBJ2-7; a weak D match, TRBD2 (5 bases). Between the trimmed V and J ends, which lost 7 bases and 6 bases, there was a span of 19 bases. The CDR3 spans 14 residues. CDR1 is MNHNS and CDR2 is SASEGT in the germline V gene. The CDR3 bases are TGTGCCAGCATAGGACCGGGATCCCCGGCCGAGCAGTACTTC. Translation gives CASIGPGSPAEQYF.